Following are 15 T cell receptor beta chains from one sample sequenced in a study of CD8+ T cells in alopecia areata. Extraction and reverse transcription of RNA yielded cDNA as the sequencing template. Profiled with immunoSEQ multiplex PCR; TCRdb holds only in-frame clones, not every one. Among about 200,000 clones, roughly 64% were seen once, and the ten largest hold around 4.3%. Treatment denoted: oral pan-JAK inhibitor, 5-10 mg twice daily. This sample comprised CD4+ T cells sorted from blood, obtained at week 4, from a patient treated with tofacitinib. These receptors were obtained from a human donor with alopecia areata.

The rearrangement uses TRBV29-1 and TRBJ2-5; no firm D call. The CDR3 spans 13 residues. The ends were cut back, 4 bases at V and 4 bases at J, with 13 bases in the middle. Germline V gene data show CDR1 as SQVTM and CDR2 as ANQGSEA. The CDR3 sequence is CSVGLIRGETQYF. The CDR3 DNA reads TGCAGCGTTGGTTTAATTAGAGGAGAGACCCAGTACTTC.

The chain joins TRBV10-1 to TRBJ2-7, with TRBD1 as a possible D gene (6 bases). The CDR3 sequence is 13 residues long. The V end lost 7 bases, the J end lost 8 bases, and 18 bases lay between the germline ends. Per germline, CDR1 WNHNN and CDR2 SYGVQD (reference sequence). CDR3 DNA: TGCGCCAGCAACGATGGACAGCAGGAGAAGCAGTACTTC. This codes for CASNDGQQEKQYF.

This chain links TRBV7-9 with TRBJ2-5; a possible D gene is TRBD2 (5 bases). The CDR3 sequence is 15 residues long. Germline assignment: CDR1 SEHNR and CDR2 FQNEAQ (reference sequence). The V end was cut by 6 bases, the J end by 0 bases, with 14 bases between. CDR3 protein: CASSPGINYQETQYF. The CDR3 nucleotides read TGTGCCAGCAGTCCCGGGATTAACTACCAAGAGACCCAGTACTTC.

The V call is TRBV19, the J call TRBJ1-6; D gene ambiguous. CDR1 is LNHDA, CDR2 SQIVND, per germline (reference sequence). The CDR3 has 10 amino acids. The V end lost 9 bases, the J end lost 10 bases, and 7 bases lay between the germline ends. Here the CDR3 DNA reads TGTGCCAGCGGTTTGTCACCCCTCCACTTT. As protein: CASGLSPLHF.

CDR3 amino acids: CSVGDTGGTGYGYTF. The CDR3 bases are TGCAGCGTCGGGGATACAGGGGGAACGGGGTATGGCTACACCTTC. The rearrangement uses TRBV29-1 and TRBJ1-2, with TRBD1 identical over 8 bases. Germline-derived CDR1 and CDR2 are SQVTM and ANQGSEA. The CDR3 runs 15 residues. The V gene end was trimmed by 6 bases and the J gene end by 5 bases; junction bases not matched to a gene: 14.

The chain carries TRBV29-1 and TRBJ1-5; D not resolved. The CDR3 has 12 residues. The V gene's germline CDR1 is SQVTM and CDR2 ANQGSEA. The V end lost 4 bases, the J end lost 6 bases, and 10 bases lay between the germline ends. For the CDR3, the DNA is TGCAGCGTTGGGGTAGGGAGTCAGCCCCAGCATTTT. Translated: CSVGVGSQPQHF.

This clone was picked up a small number of times. The chain's CDR3 is CSARGDTEAFF. In DNA, the CDR3 is TGCAGTGCTAGAGGGGACACTGAAGCTTTCTTT. The chain uses TRBV20-1 and TRBJ1-1; D unclear. The CDR3 contains 11 residues. Trimming removed 1 base from V and 3 bases from J, with 3 bases in between. CDR1 is DFQATT, CDR2 SNEGSKA, per germline (reference sequence).

The chain couples TRBV20-1 to TRBJ1-2; D unclear. Germline assignment: CDR1 DFQATT and CDR2 SNEGSKA (reference sequence). CDR3 size: 10 residues. Trimming shortened V by 5 bases and J by 8 bases, and 9 bases separated the two germline ends. The CDR3 spells CSAPSGGYTF. The CDR3 nucleotides are TGCAGTGCTCCCTCCGGGGGCTACACCTTC.

The CDR3 sequence is CASSLTGGEDEQYF. The CDR3 bases are TGTGCCAGCAGTTTGACAGGGGGCGAAGACGAGCAGTACTTC. The J gene is TRBJ2-7, the V gene TRBV6-5, with 10 bases identical to TRBD1. The ends lost 4 bases at V and 5 bases at J; junction bases unmatched: 5. CDR1 MNHEY and CDR2 SVGAGI come from the germline V gene. The CDR3 has 14 residues.

With respect to this clone: The junction does not match germline at one end; this may be a read error. This sample includes further DNA sequences coding for the same CDR3. This chain links TRBV18 with TRBJ2-5; D remains unclear. Germline V gene lookup returns CDR1 KGHSH and CDR2 LQKENI. CDR3 size: 13 residues. The CDR3 DNA reads TGTGCCAGCTCACCACTGGACCAGGAGACCCAGTACTTC. As protein: CASSPLDQETQYF. Full variable domain (outside the CDR3, taken from reference TRBV18 and TRBJ2-5): NAGVMQNPRHLVRRRGQEARLRCSPMKGHSHVYWYRQLPEEGLKFMVYLQKENIIDESGMPKERFSAEFPKEGPSILRIQQVVRGDSAAYFCASSPLDQETQYFGPGTRLLVL.

The rearrangement joins TRBV10-3 to TRBJ2-7; D might be TRBD1 (5 bases). The length of the CDR3 is 13 residues. Deletions cut 6 bases from V and 5 bases from J, with 14 bases between. CDR1 and CDR2 from the germline V gene are ENHRY and SYGVKD. CDR3 sequence: CAISGQGGNEQYF. The CDR3 DNA reads as TGTGCCATCAGCGGCCAGGGCGGCAACGAGCAGTACTTC.

This clone was observed a handful of times. An end of the junction differs from the germline gene, which may be a read error. The chain uses TRBV25-1 and TRBJ1-6; D unresolved. CDR3 length: 15 amino acids. In germline, CDR1 is MGHDK, CDR2 SYGVNS. CDR3 protein: CASNESAIDNSPLHF. For the CDR3, the DNA is TGTGCCAGCAATGAAAGTGCGATCGATAATTCACCCCTCCACTTT. Full variable domain (rest looked up from reference TRBV25-1 and TRBJ1-6): EADIYQTPRYLVIGTGKKITLECSQTMGHDKMYWYQQDPGMELHLIHYSYGVNSTEKGDLSSESTVSRIRTEHFPLTLESARPSHTSQYLCASNESAIDNSPLHFGNGTRLTVT.

This clone was picked up one time. The gene calls are TRBV7-2 and TRBJ2-7; TRBD1 matches 7 bases. CDR1 and CDR2 from the germline V gene are SGHTA and FQGNSA. The CDR3 is 15 residues long. Losses at the gene ends were 0 bases for V and 2 bases for J; bases not matched to a gene: 4. The CDR3 loop is CASSLAGTEAYEQYF. The CDR3 DNA follows: TGTGCCAGCAGCTTAGCCGGGACAGAGGCCTACGAGCAGTACTTC.

The rearrangement uses TRBV5-1 and TRBJ2-1, with TRBD1 as a possible D gene (6 bases). In germline, CDR1 is SGHRS, CDR2 YFSETQ. The CDR3 runs to 16 residues. Trimming removed 2 bases at V and 7 bases at J, with 19 bases between. CDR3 region: CASSFLQGDGMNEQFF. DNA of the CDR3: TGCGCCAGCAGCTTTCTACAGGGTGACGGTATGAATGAGCAGTTCTTC.

This clone was observed a few times. This rearrangement joins TRBV5-1 to TRBJ2-5, with TRBD1 identical over 9 bases. This CDR3 is 15 amino acids long. With V trimmed by 3 bases and J by 2 bases, 5 bases remained unmatched. The germline gives CDR1 SGHRS, CDR2 YFSETQ. The CDR3, as DNA: TGCGCCAGCAGCTCCGGACAGGGGAATCAAGAGACCCAGTACTTC. Protein product: CASSSGQGNQETQYF.